Following are 27 T cell receptor beta chains from one sample sequenced in a study of T cell responses to AZD1222 COVID-19 vaccine. TCRdb's table, derived via immunoSEQ multiplex PCR, lists solely in-frame clones and lacks some. Of approximately 170,000 clones in the sample, roughly nine tenths were seen once. The source material was peripheral blood, sampled on day 0 of AZD1222 vaccination. The receptor source for this set is an adult in good health.

The chain combines TRBV11-2 with TRBJ2-2; 9 bases fit TRBD2. The CDR3 is made up of 16 amino acids. With V trimmed by 0 bases and J by 6 bases, 5 bases remained unmatched. From germline, CDR1 is SGHAT and CDR2 FQNNGV. This CDR3 reads CASSLDLGGGAGELFF. As DNA, the CDR3 is TGTGCCAGCAGCTTAGATTTAGGCGGGGGGGCCGGGGAGCTGTTTTTT.

V and J are TRBV5-6 and TRBJ1-1; TRBD1 aligns across 9 bases. This CDR3 spans 15 amino acids. Germline-derived CDR1 and CDR2 are SGHDT and YYEEEE. After removal of 4 bases from V and 6 bases from J, the junction contained 10 bases not matched to a gene. CDR3 amino acids: CASSGGDRVYPEAFF. CDR3 nucleotides: TGTGCCAGCAGCGGAGGGGACAGGGTATATCCTGAAGCTTTCTTT.

V and J are TRBV11-3 and TRBJ2-1; TRBD2 is a possible D gene (6 bases). CDR1 and CDR2 from the germline V gene are SGHNT and YENEEA. V was trimmed by 4 bases and J by 7 bases, leaving 11 bases between them. The CDR3 totals 13 residues. The CDR3 sequence: CASSSSAGNEQFF. DNA of the CDR3: TGTGCCAGCAGCTCCTCGGCGGGGAATGAGCAGTTCTTC.

The genes are TRBV24-1 and TRBJ2-7, with TRBD1 identical over 11 bases. The CDR3 runs to 17 residues. CDR1 KGHDR and CDR2 SFDVKD come from the germline V gene. The ends lost 4 bases at V and 0 bases at J; junction bases unmatched: 7. CDR3 nucleotide sequence: TGTGCCACCAGTGACAGGGACAGGGGGAGCAGCTCCTACGAGCAGTACTTC. Its translation: CATSDRDRGSSSYEQYF.

The chain has TRBV7-3 and TRBJ1-3; weak D call: TRBD1 (6 bases). From germline, CDR1 is SGHTA and CDR2 FQGTGA. The CDR3 is 15 amino acids. Trimming removed 5 bases from V and 2 bases from J, with 13 bases in between. The CDR3 spells CASSANTGPGNTIYF. DNA for the CDR3: TGTGCCAGCAGCGCAAATACAGGGCCTGGAAACACCATATATTTT.

The rearrangement links TRBV13 to TRBJ2-7; D perhaps matches TRBD2 (5 bases). V shed 5 bases and J shed 2 bases, with 10 bases lying between them. CDR1 PRHDT and CDR2 FYEKMQ come from the germline V gene (reference sequence). CDR3 size: 13 residues. CDR3 sequence: CASSLTRAYEQYF. DNA of the CDR3: TGTGCCAGCAGCCTGACGAGGGCCTACGAGCAGTACTTC.

This clone was observed a single time. A junction boundary mismatches the germline segment, possibly from a read error. This chain links TRBV5-1 with TRBJ2-3; perhaps TRBD1 as D (6 bases). This CDR3 is built from 14 residues. Germline-derived CDR1 and CDR2 are SGHRS and YFSETQ. The CDR3 nucleotides are TGCGCCAGCGGCTTGGACAGACCCACAGATACGCAGTATTTT. Translated: CASGLDRPTDTQYF.

This chain uses TRBV9 with TRBJ2-7; D uncertain. CDR3 size: 14 residues. Germline V CDR1 and CDR2: SGDLS, YYNGEE. V dropped 4 bases and J dropped 1 base, with 12 bases sitting between them. CDR3 in amino acids: CASSPLCRSYEQYV. The CDR3 DNA reads as TGTGCCAGCAGCCCCCTTTGCCGATCCTACGAGCAGTACGTC.

The CDR3 is CASSLTGGRETQYF. DNA of the CDR3: TGTGCCAGCAGCTTAACCGGGGGCCGGGAGACCCAGTACTTC. This chain joins TRBV7-3 and TRBJ2-5; perhaps D is TRBD1 or TRBD2 (6 bases each). Trimming removed 0 bases from V and 5 bases from J, with 10 bases in between. Per the germline V gene, CDR1 is SGHTA and CDR2 is FQGTGA. The CDR3 covers 14 residues.

This sequence joins TRBV2 and TRBJ1-2, with TRBD1 matching 7 bases. The CDR3 has 13 amino acids. The V gene end was trimmed by 6 bases and the J gene end by 2 bases; junction bases not matched to a gene: 3. CDR1 and CDR2 (germline): SNHLY, FYNNEI. CDR3 sequence (DNA): TGTGCCAGCAGGATGACAGGGAACTATGGCTACACCTTC. Translation gives CASRMTGNYGYTF. The variable domain in full, with the rest retrieved from reference TRBV2 and TRBJ1-2, is EPEVTQTPSHQVTQMGQEVILRCVPISNHLYFYWYRQILGQKVEFLVSFYNNEISEKSEIFDDQFSVERPDGSNFTLKIRSTKLEDSAMYFCASRMTGNYGYTFGSGTRLTVV.

The V gene is TRBV27, the J gene TRBJ2-5; D gene uncertain. V lost 2 bases and J lost 4, with 11 bases in between. The CDR3 contains 14 residues. The V gene's germline CDR1 is MNHEY and CDR2 SMNVEV (reference sequence). CDR3 amino acids: CASSLVALGETQYF. In nucleotides, the CDR3 is TGTGCCAGCAGTTTAGTGGCGTTGGGAGAGACCCAGTACTTC.

This sequence joins TRBV7-9 and TRBJ1-2; no firm D call. The V and J ends lost 3 bases and 8 bases respectively, with 13 bases between them. Germline CDR1 reads SEHNR; CDR2 reads FQNEAQ (reference sequence). The CDR3 has 13 residues. The CDR3 coding sequence is TGTGCCAGCAGCTTGTTAGACTCGGGAGGCTACACCTTC. Amino acid sequence: CASSLLDSGGYTF.

The chain couples TRBV19 to TRBJ2-5; D is uncertain. The germline gives CDR1 LNHDA, CDR2 SQIVND (reference sequence). V was clipped by 5 bases and J by 0 bases, with 10 bases between them. The CDR3 has 14 residues. The CDR3 DNA sequence: TGTGCCAGTAGTTCACACCAGGACCAAGAGACCCAGTACTTC. Residues: CASSSHQDQETQYF.

The rearrangement links TRBV7-9 to TRBJ1-2; TRBD1 agrees at 8 bases. V trimming: 3 bases; J trimming: 5 bases; junction bases outside the gene matches: 8. In germline, CDR1 is SEHNR, CDR2 FQNEAQ (reference sequence). This CDR3 is 15 amino acids long. The DNA for the CDR3 is TGTGCCAGCAGCTTTGCAGGGGGCGACGGTTATGGCTACACCTTC. This encodes CASSFAGGDGYGYTF. The complete variable domain, with remaining parts taken from reference TRBV7-9 and TRBJ1-2, reads DTGVSQNPRHKITKRGQNVTFRCDPISEHNRLYWYRQTLGQGPEFLTYFQNEAQLEKSRLLSDRFSAERPKGSFSTLEIQRTEQGDSAMYLCASSFAGGDGYGYTFGSGTRLTVV.

This sequence joins TRBV20-1 and TRBJ1-5; the D is unclear. This CDR3 has 14 residues. Germline assignment: CDR1 DFQATT and CDR2 SNEGSKA (reference sequence). Trimming took off 3 bases at V and 0 bases at J, with 9 bases between the two ends. The CDR3 bases are TGCAGTGCTAGTAGACAATATAGCAATCAGCCCCAGCATTTT. Translating gives CSASRQYSNQPQHF.

The chain is built from TRBV19 and TRBJ1-5, with D tentatively TRBD1 (5 bases). This CDR3 spans 14 amino acids. Trimming stripped 8 bases from V and 1 base from J, with 12 bases between. Germline values: CDR1 LNHDA, CDR2 SQIVND (reference sequence). Here the CDR3 DNA reads TGTGCCAGTTGCATCAGGGCAAGCAATCAGCCCCAGCATTTT. As protein: CASCIRASNQPQHF. Looking up the rest from reference TRBV19 and TRBJ1-5 gives the full variable domain: DGGITQSPKYLFRKEGQNVTLSCEQNLNHDAMYWYRQDPGQGLRLIYYSQIVNDFQKGDIAEGYSVSREKKESFPLTVTSAQKNPTAFYLCASCIRASNQPQHFGDGTRLSIL.

DNA for the CDR3: TGTGCCAGCAGTTACCTGGGGGAGAGGCAGCCCCAGCATTTT. This translates into CASSYLGERQPQHF. The chain has TRBV6-2 or TRBV6-3 and TRBJ1-5; TRBD1 might be the D (5 bases). CDR3 size: 14 residues. V lost 2 bases and J lost 7, with 12 bases in between. The V gene's germline CDR1 is MNHEY and CDR2 SVGEGT.

The chain combines TRBV6-2 or TRBV6-3 with TRBJ2-1; 8 bases fit TRBD1. CDR3 length: 15 amino acids. The junction had 6 bases not matched to a gene; V was cut back by 6 bases and J by 2 bases. Germline assignment: CDR1 MNHEY and CDR2 SVGEGT. The DNA for the CDR3 is TGTGCCAGCAGCCAGGGGGCCCCTACCTACAATGAGCAGTTCTTC. It yields the protein CASSQGAPTYNEQFF.

V is TRBV6-5 and J is TRBJ2-3; a weak D match, TRBD2 (5 bases). The V end lost 2 bases, the J end lost 0 bases, and 6 bases lay between the germline ends. CDR3 size: 14 residues. The germline V gene encodes CDR1 MNHEY and CDR2 SVGAGI. The CDR3 DNA reads TGTGCCAGCAGTTACCGGAGGAGCACAGATACGCAGTATTTT. Its translation: CASSYRRSTDTQYF.

A single count supports this clone. The chain carries TRBV15 and TRBJ2-3; D is ambiguous. Germline loops: CDR1 LNHNV, CDR2 YYDKDF (reference sequence). Trimming shortened V by 2 bases and J by 4 bases, and 13 bases separated the two germline ends. The CDR3 contains 15 residues. The CDR3 is CATSRQAPQSDTQYF. The CDR3 DNA reads TGTGCCACCAGCAGACAGGCCCCCCAATCAGATACGCAGTATTTT. Using reference TRBV15 and TRBJ2-3 for the parts outside the CDR3, the full variable domain is DAMVIQNPRYQVTQFGKPVTLSCSQTLNHNVMYWYQQKSSQAPKLLFHYYDKDFNNEADTPDNFQSRRPNTSFCFLDIRSPGLGDTAMYLCATSRQAPQSDTQYFGPGTRLTVL.

The CDR3 DNA follows: TGTGCCAGCAGCCAAGGGTCCCAGGTGTATAGCAATCAGCCCCAGCATTTT. This codes for CASSQGSQVYSNQPQHF. The chain is built from TRBV16 and TRBJ1-5; D not certain. Looked up from germline, CDR1 is KGHSY and CDR2 is FQNENV. V gave up 2 bases and J gave up 0 bases, with 14 bases separating them. This CDR3 comprises 17 residues.

The chain links TRBV6-1 to TRBJ1-5; D might be TRBD1 (5 bases). There are 14 residues in the CDR3. Germline values: CDR1 MNHNS, CDR2 SASEGT. The ends were cut back, 3 bases at V and 0 bases at J, with 6 bases in the middle. The CDR3 nucleotides read TGTGCCAGCAGTGATGACAGTAGCAATCAGCCCCAGCATTTT. Its translation is CASSDDSSNQPQHF.

V gene TRBV6-1 combines with J gene TRBJ1-5, with 7 bases fitting TRBD1. The CDR3 extends over 15 amino acids. The ends lost 1 base at V and 3 bases at J; junction bases unmatched: 3. Germline CDR1 MNHNS, CDR2 SASEGT. CDR3 sequence: CASSEVTGANQPQHF. The CDR3 DNA reads as TGTGCCAGCAGTGAAGTTACAGGGGCCAATCAGCCCCAGCATTTT.

The chain couples TRBV24-1 to TRBJ2-5, with TRBD2 as a possible D gene (6 bases). The germline V gene has CDR1 KGHDR and CDR2 SFDVKD. This CDR3 is built from 15 residues. Between the trimmed V and J ends, which lost 7 bases and 4 bases, there was a span of 18 bases. The CDR3 is CATSPGSNRGETQYF. In DNA, the CDR3 is TGTGCCACCAGCCCCGGGAGTAACCGCGGAGAGACCCAGTACTTC.

The rearrangement links TRBV5-6 to TRBJ2-5; D remains unclear. V was pared by 1 base and J by 5 bases, with 6 bases between. CDR1 and CDR2 (germline): SGHDT, YYEEEE. This CDR3 has 12 residues. The CDR3 protein is CASSLRRETQYF. CDR3 nucleotides: TGTGCCAGCAGCTTGCGGCGGGAGACCCAGTACTTC.

The CDR3 DNA sequence: TGTGCCAGCAGCTTCGCGGGGGGGCAAGAGACCCAGTACTTC. Residues: CASSFAGGQETQYF. The chain joins TRBV7-3 to TRBJ2-5, with 9 bases aligning to TRBD2. Germline V gene sequence: CDR1 SGHTA, CDR2 FQGTGA. V gave up 3 bases and J gave up 2 bases; unmatched junction bases: 1. CDR3 length: 14 amino acids.

This chain joins TRBV6-6 and TRBJ1-1; 10 bases are shared with TRBD1. This CDR3 has 15 amino acids. Germline assignment: CDR1 MNHNY and CDR2 SVGAGI (reference sequence). Trimming took 4 bases from V and 5 from J; bases not matched to a gene: 7. The CDR3 coding sequence is TGTGCCAGCAGTTCCGGACAGGGGGGCACGACTGAAGCTTTCTTT. Amino acid sequence: CASSSGQGGTTEAFF.